This passage covers 8 T cell receptor beta chains from one sample sequenced in a study of STAT3 mutations in large granular lymphocyte leukemia. Notes on the study in general: At least one immunodominant TCR beta clonotype appeared in every T-cell large granular lymphocyte leukemia patient.

Which antigens these TCRs recognize remains unknown. Method: immunoSEQ multiplex PCR; TCRdb's copy keeps in-frame clones and lacks some. The sample consists of about 39,000 clones, about 81% of them appearing once. Source material: PBMCs. The receptor source for this set is a human donor with T large granular lymphocyte leukemia. Some clones in this sample may be carry-over from other donors' samples.

The V call is TRBV6-4, the J call TRBJ1-3; 8 positions agree with TRBD1. This CDR3 has 16 residues. V was clipped by 4 bases and J by 2 bases; unmatched bases: 7. Germline CDR1 is MRHNA and CDR2 is SNTAGT. DNA for the CDR3: TGTGCCAGCAGTGGCGGTGGCAGGGGGCCTGGAAACACCATATATTTT. This encodes CASSGGGRGPGNTIYF.

V is TRBV11-3 and J is TRBJ1-1; no firm D call. The V end lost 5 bases, the J end lost 3 bases, and 10 bases lay between the germline ends. Germline assignment: CDR1 SGHNT and CDR2 YENEEA. The CDR3 loop spans 13 amino acids. The DNA of the CDR3 is TGTGCCAGCAGCGTACGAGGGCACACTGAAGCTTTCTTT. Translating gives CASSVRGHTEAFF.

V is TRBV28 and J is TRBJ1-4; no definite D call. The CDR3 has 11 residues. Germline V CDR1 and CDR2: MDHEN, SYDVKM. Trimming shortened V by 3 bases and J by 10 bases, and 6 bases separated the two germline ends. CDR3 sequence: CASSLDRKLFF. The CDR3 DNA reads TGTGCCAGCAGTTTGGACCGAAAACTGTTTTTT.

The chain uses TRBV7-9 and TRBJ1-1; D not certain. Germline loops: CDR1 SEHNR, CDR2 FQNEAQ (reference sequence). The CDR3 totals 16 residues. Between the trimmed V and J ends, which lost 2 bases and 2 bases, there was a span of 15 bases. The CDR3 loop reads CASSLLIGQSNTEAFF. CDR3 in DNA: TGTGCCAGCAGCTTACTTATCGGGCAGTCCAACACTGAAGCTTTCTTT.

The V call is TRBV29-1, the J call TRBJ1-1; the match to TRBD1 covers 8 bases. Germline lookup yields CDR1 SQVTM and CDR2 ANQGSEA. Germline trimming cut 1 base from V and 7 bases from J; bases unmatched to any gene: 8. The CDR3 consists of 14 residues. CDR3 DNA: TGCAGCGTTGAAGCTCCGGGACAGGAAATTGAAGCTTTCTTT. Amino acids: CSVEAPGQEIEAFF.

The chain has TRBV4-1 and TRBJ2-7; 8 nucleotides align to TRBD2. V was clipped by 2 bases and J by 4 bases; unmatched bases: 16. The V gene's germline CDR1 is MGHRA and CDR2 YSYEKL. This CDR3 comprises 18 residues. The CDR3 nucleotides are TGCGCCAGCAGCCAACTAGTCCTCTTTTCGGGGGGGCGATACGAGCAGTACTTC. As protein: CASSQLVLFSGGRYEQYF.

The chain joins TRBV4-1 to TRBJ1-6; D call uncertain. Trimming pared 0 bases from V and 5 bases from J, leaving 8 bases between. The CDR3 length is 15 residues. The germline V gene encodes CDR1 MGHRA and CDR2 YSYEKL. CDR3 DNA sequence: TGCGCCAGCAGCCAAGACGAGAGGAATAATTCACCCCTCCACTTT. This encodes CASSQDERNNSPLHF.

V and J are TRBV4-2 and TRBJ2-6; 8 nucleotides line up with TRBD1. Germline V gene sequence: CDR1 LGHNA, CDR2 YNFKEQ. CDR3 length: 17 residues. The J segment lost 1 base and the V segment lost 1 base, leaving 3 bases of the junction unmatched. CDR3 sequence (DNA): TGTGCCAGCAGCCAAGGGACAGGGAATTCTGGGGCCAACGTCCTGACTTTC. Its translation: CASSQGTGNSGANVLTF.